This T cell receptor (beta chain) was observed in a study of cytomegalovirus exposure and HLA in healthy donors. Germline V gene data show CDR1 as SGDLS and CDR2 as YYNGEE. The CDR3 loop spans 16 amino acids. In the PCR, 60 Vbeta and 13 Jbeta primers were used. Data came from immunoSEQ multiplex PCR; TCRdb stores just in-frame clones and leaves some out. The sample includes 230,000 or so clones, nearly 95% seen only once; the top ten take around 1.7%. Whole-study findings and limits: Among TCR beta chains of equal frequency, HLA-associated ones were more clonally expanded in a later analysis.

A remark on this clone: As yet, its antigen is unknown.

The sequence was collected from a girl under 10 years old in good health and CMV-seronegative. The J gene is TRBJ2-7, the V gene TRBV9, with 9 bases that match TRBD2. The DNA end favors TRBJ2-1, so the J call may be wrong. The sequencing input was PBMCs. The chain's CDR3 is CASSLRAAGGNNEQFF. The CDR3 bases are TGTGCCAGCAGCCTCAGAGCAGCGGGAGGAAACAATGAGCAGTTCTTC.